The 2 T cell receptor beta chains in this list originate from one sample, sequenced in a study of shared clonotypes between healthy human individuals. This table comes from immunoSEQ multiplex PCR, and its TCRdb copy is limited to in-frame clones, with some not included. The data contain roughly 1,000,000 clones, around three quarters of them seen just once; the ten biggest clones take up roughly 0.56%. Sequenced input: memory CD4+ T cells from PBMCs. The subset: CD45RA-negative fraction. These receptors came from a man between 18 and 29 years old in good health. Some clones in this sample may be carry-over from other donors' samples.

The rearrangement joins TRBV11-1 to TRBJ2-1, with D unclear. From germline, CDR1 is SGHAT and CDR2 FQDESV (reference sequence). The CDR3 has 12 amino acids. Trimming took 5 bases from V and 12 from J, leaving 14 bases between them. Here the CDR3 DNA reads TGTGCCAGCAGCCCCTTTGCCCCGGGGCAGTTCTTC. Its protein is CASSPFAPGQFF.

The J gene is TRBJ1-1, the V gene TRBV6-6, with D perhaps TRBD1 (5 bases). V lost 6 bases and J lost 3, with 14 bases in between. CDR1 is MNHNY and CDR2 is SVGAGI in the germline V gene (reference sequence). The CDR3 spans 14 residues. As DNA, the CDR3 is TGTGCCAGCAGAAGGCAGGGTTTCGACACTGAAGCTTTCTTT. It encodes CASRRQGFDTEAFF.